This entry lists 32 T cell receptor beta chains sequenced from one sample in a study of response to subunit inactivated influenza vaccine. TCRdb used MiXCR to reprocess the RT-PCR reads, holding one entry per CDR3 protein. This sample has about 520,000 distinct CDR3 sequences, with about 25% found just once. The material sequenced was CD4+ T cells sorted from PBMCs, taken around 5 days after vaccination. These receptors all stem from a middle-aged man who received an inactivated influenza vaccine.

This clonotype was seen only a few times. The chain links TRBV24-1 to TRBJ2-1; D perhaps matches TRBD1 (6 bases). This CDR3 comprises 17 residues. Germline CDR1 reads KGHDR; CDR2 reads SFDVKD. The germline V and J ends were trimmed by 1 base and 7 bases, with 19 bases remaining between them. The CDR3 region is CATSDFDPNRAGNEQFF. The CDR3 DNA reads TGTGCCACCAGTGATTTTGATCCGAACAGGGCTGGTAATGAGCAGTTCTTC.

This clonotype was counted only a few times. The chain is built from TRBV10-3 and TRBJ1-1; D perhaps matches TRBD1 (6 bases). The CDR3 length is 13 residues. V was pared by 2 bases and J by 4 bases, with 8 bases between. CDR1 and CDR2 (germline): ENHRY, SYGVKD. CDR3 nucleotide sequence: TGTGCCATCAGTGAGATAGGGGGCACTGAAGCTTTCTTT. Its protein is CAISEIGGTEAFF.

The chain joins TRBV20-1 to TRBJ1-5; the D is unclear. V lost 2 bases, J lost 6 bases, and 11 bases lay in between. Germline V lookup: CDR1 DFQATT, CDR2 SNEGSKA (reference sequence). CDR3 length: 13 residues. The CDR3 sequence is CSARLGIFQPQHF. The CDR3 DNA sequence: TGCAGTGCTAGATTAGGGATATTTCAGCCCCAGCATTTT.

V gene TRBV5-5 combines with J gene TRBJ2-7; D perhaps matches TRBD2 (6 bases). Germline CDR1 SGHKS, CDR2 YYEKEE (reference sequence). This CDR3 has 16 residues. Trimming removed 3 bases from V and 2 bases from J, with 18 bases in between. The CDR3 here is CASSSALWRGTYEQYF. The CDR3 DNA sequence: TGTGCCAGCAGCTCGGCTCTCTGGCGGGGAACCTACGAGCAGTACTTC.

The rearrangement links TRBV20-1 to TRBJ1-1; 8 positions agree with TRBD1. With 5 bases clipped from V and 2 bases from J, the junction kept 7 bases outside the gene matches. CDR1 is DFQATT and CDR2 is SNEGSKA in the germline V gene (reference sequence). The CDR3 has 14 residues. CDR3 nucleotides: TGCAGTGCTGGGGGAGACAGGGGTAACACTGAAGCTTTCTTT. Its protein product is CSAGGDRGNTEAFF.

The V gene is TRBV21-1, the J gene TRBJ2-7; the table names TRBD2, a call not compared with the DNA. TRBV21-1 is designated a pseudogene. CDR3 length: 15 residues. CDR3 sequence reads: CASSKGGGIPYEQYF. CDR3 sequence (DNA): TGTGCCAGCAGCAAGGGCGGGGGGATACCCTACGAGCAGTACTTC.

The genes are TRBV4-3 and TRBJ2-1; D might be TRBD1 (5 bases). Germline V lookup: CDR1 LGHNA, CDR2 YSLEER. CDR3 length equals 15 residues. V was shortened by 4 bases and J by 3 bases, with 13 bases between the two germline ends. CDR3 sequence: CASSPLGASYNEQFF. Here the CDR3 DNA reads TGCGCCAGCAGCCCTCTTGGGGCAAGCTACAATGAGCAGTTCTTC.

This clonotype was observed many times. The chain is built from TRBV10-3 and TRBJ1-1, with D unresolved. There are 15 residues in the CDR3. In germline, CDR1 is ENHRY, CDR2 SYGVKD. V dropped 0 bases and J dropped 4 bases, with 12 bases sitting between them. CDR3 residues: CAISESVLRRTEAFF. CDR3 DNA sequence: TGTGCCATCAGTGAGTCCGTATTGAGGCGCACTGAAGCTTTCTTT.

The chain uses TRBV28 and TRBJ2-7; D remains unclear. CDR3 length equals 12 residues. From germline, CDR1 is MDHEN and CDR2 SYDVKM. V was trimmed by 5 bases and J by 3 bases, leaving 8 bases between them. In DNA form, the CDR3 reads TGTGCCAGCAGTACAAGGGACTACGAGCAGTACTTC. Amino acids: CASSTRDYEQYF.

The CDR3 coding sequence is TGTGCCAGCCAAAGGGCGCTTGTTGAAAAACTGTTTTTT. Translation gives CASQRALVEKLFF. The chain couples TRBV7-2 to TRBJ1-4; D not certain. Trimming pared 8 bases from V and 7 bases from J, leaving 14 bases between. Germline CDR1 and CDR2: SGHTA and FQGNSA. The CDR3 is made up of 13 amino acids.

The sample holds a few counts of this clonotype. This chain joins TRBV9 and TRBJ2-7; 14 nucleotides line up with TRBD2. J gave up 3 bases and V 3 bases, and 2 bases lay outside the gene matches. Germline CDR1 and CDR2: SGDLS and YYNGEE. This CDR3 comprises 15 residues. The DNA of the CDR3 is TGTGCCAGCAGCGATGGACTAGCGGGAGGCTACGAGCAGTACTTC. Translation gives CASSDGLAGGYEQYF.

The chain couples TRBV7-2 to TRBJ2-1, with D possibly called TRBD1 or TRBD2 (6 bases each). The CDR3 sequence is 14 residues long. Germline-derived CDR1 and CDR2 are SGHTA and FQGNSA. V lost 11 bases, J lost 3 bases, and 17 bases lay in between. The CDR3 reads CAVRGPGFYNEQFF. CDR3 sequence (DNA): TGTGCCGTACGGGGGCCGGGATTCTACAATGAGCAGTTCTTC.

The chain carries TRBV29-1 and TRBJ2-5, with TRBD2 matching over 7 bases. Germline V gene lookup returns CDR1 SQVTM and CDR2 ANQGSEA. With V trimmed by 3 bases and J by 4 bases, 5 bases remained unmatched. This CDR3 contains 13 residues. The chain's CDR3 is CSVDIGGGETQYF. The CDR3 DNA sequence: TGCAGCGTTGATATTGGGGGGGGAGAGACCCAGTACTTC.

This clonotype turned up a few times. V and J are TRBV10-3 and TRBJ2-1; perhaps TRBD2 as D (7 bases). Germline CDR1 ENHRY, CDR2 SYGVKD. V shed 2 bases and J shed 8 bases, with 19 bases lying between them. The CDR3 consists of 16 residues. The CDR3 sequence is CAISEHPEGGIDEQFF. CDR3 sequence (DNA): TGTGCCATCAGTGAGCACCCCGAGGGGGGGATCGATGAGCAGTTCTTC.

This clonotype occurred a few times. A much larger clone lies a single base off, so this may be a read error. The rearrangement joins TRBV7-2 to TRBJ1-5; 7 bases are shared with TRBD1. Germline CDR1 and CDR2: SGHTA and FQGNSA. V trimming: 6 bases; J trimming: 3 bases; junction bases outside the gene matches: 5. The CDR3 sequence is 14 residues long. CDR3 residues: CASRKTGINQPQHF. CDR3 bases: TGTGCCAGCAGAAAGACAGGGATCAATCAGCCCCAGCATTTT.

The CDR3 coding sequence is TGTGCCAGCAGTGATCAGAGCTTTCGCACAGATACGCAGTATTTT. Translation: CASSDQSFRTDTQYF. The rearrangement joins TRBV28 to TRBJ2-3; D is uncertain. The CDR3 sequence is 15 residues long. Deletions cut 5 bases from V and 1 base from J, with 13 bases between. The germline gives CDR1 MDHEN, CDR2 SYDVKM.

V is TRBV20-1 and J is TRBJ1-1, with unresolved D. The CDR3 covers 14 residues. Germline V CDR1 and CDR2: DFQATT, SNEGSKA (reference sequence). Between the trimmed V and J ends, which lost 0 bases and 2 bases, there was a span of 10 bases. The CDR3 is CSARDILGNTEAFF. The CDR3, as DNA: TGCAGTGCTAGAGATATCTTGGGAAACACTGAAGCTTTCTTT.

This clonotype was detected a few times. This rearrangement joins TRBV20-1 to TRBJ2-1; D is uncertain. This CDR3 is 18 amino acids long. CDR1 and CDR2 from the germline V gene are DFQATT and SNEGSKA (reference sequence). Trimming stripped 0 bases from V and 0 bases from J, with 18 bases between. This CDR3 is CSARDNFNYLNSYNEQFF. CDR3 sequence (DNA): TGCAGTGCTAGAGATAATTTCAACTACCTTAACTCCTACAATGAGCAGTTCTTC.

This clonotype occurred a few times. The chain's CDR3 is CATSRDRTGTEAFF. The CDR3 DNA sequence: TGTGCCACCAGCAGAGATCGGACAGGGACTGAAGCTTTCTTT. The rearrangement uses TRBV15 and TRBJ1-1, with 8 nucleotides matching TRBD1. The CDR3 covers 14 residues. Trimming removed 0 bases from V and 5 bases from J; junction bases left unmatched: 2. In germline, CDR1 is LNHNV, CDR2 YYDKDF (reference sequence).

This clonotype has a count of ten or more. In nucleotides, the CDR3 is TGTGCCACCAGTGCCGCGGGACGATTGACAGATACGCAGTATTTT. Its protein product is CATSAAGRLTDTQYF. The chain is built from TRBV24-1 and TRBJ2-3; D might be TRBD2 (6 bases). The CDR3 totals 15 residues. The V gene lost 5 bases and the J gene lost 3 bases, with 14 bases spanning the gap. The germline gives CDR1 KGHDR, CDR2 SFDVKD.

This chain links TRBV7-2 with TRBJ1-4; no reliable D call. This CDR3 region has 13 residues. The germline V gene has CDR1 SGHTA and CDR2 FQGNSA. V lost 7 bases, J lost 4 bases, and 10 bases lay in between. The CDR3 DNA follows: TGTGCCAGCACCGCTAGGGTTAATGAAAAACTGTTTTTT. This sequence encodes CASTARVNEKLFF.

The V and J genes are TRBV7-9 and TRBJ2-3, with 8 bases lining up with TRBD1. The CDR3 has 15 residues. The germline V gene has CDR1 SEHNR and CDR2 FQNEAQ (reference sequence). Trimming at V came to 5 bases and at J to 1 base, leaving 5 bases not matched to a gene. The CDR3 loop reads CASSPWGQGTDTQYF. The CDR3 bases are TGTGCCAGCAGCCCTTGGGGACAGGGCACAGATACGCAGTATTTT.

As regards this clonotype: An end of the junction differs from the germline gene, which may be a read error. This rearrangement joins TRBV7-2 to TRBJ2-3; a possible D gene is TRBD2 (5 bases). From germline, CDR1 is SGHTA and CDR2 FQGNSA. The CDR3 length is 16 residues. The CDR3 DNA reads TGTGCCAGCAGCTCTAGCCTTTTTCATCTGGGAGATACGCGGTATTTT. Translation: CASSSSLFHLGDTRYF.

This clonotype was seen only a few times. The chain employs TRBV29-1 and TRBJ2-5, with TRBD2 matching over 9 bases. This CDR3 is 14 amino acids long. Germline CDR1 SQVTM, CDR2 ANQGSEA. J lost 5 bases, V lost 7 bases, and 11 bases had no gene match. In DNA, the CDR3 is TGCAGCGGGAGAGCTAGCGGGATAACGGAGACCCAGTACTTC. The encoded protein is CSGRASGITETQYF.

This chain uses TRBV3-1 with TRBJ2-7; perhaps D is TRBD1 or TRBD2 (6 bases each). The CDR3 has 15 amino acids. Germline V lookup: CDR1 LGHDT, CDR2 YNNKEL (reference sequence). V lost 4 bases to trimming and J lost 0 bases, with 13 bases between them. The CDR3 DNA reads TGTGCCAGCAGCCGGGGGGCAGAGAGCTCCTACGAGCAGTACTTC. Protein product: CASSRGAESSYEQYF.

This clonotype was counted a few times. The chain has TRBV6-1 and TRBJ1-2; no firm D call. The CDR3 loop spans 15 amino acids. Per the germline V gene, CDR1 is MNHNS and CDR2 is SASEGT. The V end lost 4 bases, the J end lost 5 bases, and 17 bases lay between the germline ends. The CDR3 here is CASSALRNAHYGYTF. CDR3 bases: TGTGCCAGCAGTGCGCTCCGGAATGCGCATTATGGCTACACCTTC.

The CDR3: CASSYDRDGKYF. The CDR3 region has the DNA TGCGCCAGCAGCTATGACCGGGACGGGAAGTACTTC. The chain has TRBV5-1 and TRBJ2-4, with D perhaps TRBD1 or TRBD2 (5 bases each). The germline CDR1 and CDR2 sequences are SGHRS and YFSETQ. Trimming took off 3 bases at V and 14 bases at J, with 15 bases between the two ends. The CDR3 has 12 amino acids.

The chain is built from TRBV24-1 and TRBJ2-1, with D unclear. The germline V gene encodes CDR1 KGHDR and CDR2 SFDVKD. The CDR3 length is 11 residues. The V end lost 8 bases, the J end lost 6 bases, and 7 bases lay between the germline ends. Written as DNA, the CDR3 is TGTGCCACCACGAATGCCAATGAGCAGTTCTTC. Amino acids: CATTNANEQFF.

The chain recombines TRBV12-3 or TRBV12-4 with TRBJ1-6, with TRBD1 matching over 7 bases. The ends lost 5 bases at V and 7 bases at J; junction bases unmatched: 5. The CDR3 has 14 residues. The CDR3 sequence: CASSRQGVNSPLHF. The CDR3, as DNA: TGTGCCAGCAGTCGACAGGGCGTCAATTCACCCCTCCACTTT.

The CDR3 region is CASSQDAQGDGGYTF. In DNA form, the CDR3 reads TGCGCCAGCAGCCAAGATGCACAGGGGGACGGTGGCTACACCTTC. V gene TRBV4-3 combines with J gene TRBJ1-2, with 8 bases identical to TRBD1. CDR3 size: 15 residues. Germline V gives CDR1 LGHNA, CDR2 YSLEER. Trimming cost V 0 bases and J 7 bases; bases outside gene matches: 7.

The count of this clonotype is one. The rearrangement uses TRBV15 and TRBJ2-7; a weak D match, TRBD1 (5 bases). Germline V CDR1 and CDR2: LNHNV, YYDKDF (reference sequence). Deletions cut 8 bases from V and 0 bases from J, with 14 bases between. The length of the CDR3 is 14 residues. CDR3 sequence (DNA): TGTGCCACCGCCGTGGGCAGGGCCTCCTACGAGCAGTACTTC. Translation: CATAVGRASYEQYF.

This clonotype was seen a handful of times. The J gene is TRBJ2-3, the V gene TRBV20-1; no reliable D call. Deletions cut 6 bases from V and 5 bases from J, with 15 bases between. Germline values: CDR1 DFQATT, CDR2 SNEGSKA (reference sequence). The CDR3 is made up of 13 amino acids. CDR3 in DNA: TGCAGTGCCCCGGGCCTCCTCTTAGATACGCAGTATTTT. As protein: CSAPGLLLDTQYF.